One and the same sample provided the 28 T cell receptor beta chains below, sequenced in a study of control samples from healthy donors and cancer patients. Repertoires were generated with immunoSEQ multiplex PCR, while TCRdb's copy carries only in-frame clones and drops some. Among about 130,000 clones listed, 80% to 95% were seen once. The specimen was blood. These receptors came from a man aged 18 to 30 in good health.

The gene calls are TRBV27 and TRBJ2-1, with TRBD1 matching 7 bases. Losses at the gene ends were 7 bases for V and 2 bases for J; bases not matched to a gene: 5. The CDR3 length is 14 residues. The germline V gene has CDR1 MNHEY and CDR2 SMNVEV (reference sequence). The CDR3 bases are TGTGCCAGCACCTCGACAGGGACCTACAATGAGCAGTTCTTC. As protein: CASTSTGTYNEQFF.

The chain has TRBV19 and TRBJ1-1, with 8 bases fitting TRBD1. The CDR3 is 15 residues long. Unmatched junction bases numbered 6, after V lost 5 bases and J lost 1 base. Germline assignment: CDR1 LNHDA and CDR2 SQIVND (reference sequence). The CDR3 spells CASSGQGARNTEAFF. The CDR3 DNA sequence: TGTGCCAGTAGTGGGCAGGGGGCGAGGAACACTGAAGCTTTCTTT.

V is TRBV14 and J is TRBJ2-1; the D gene could be TRBD1 or TRBD2 (5 bases each). Trimming took off 2 bases at V and 4 bases at J, with 15 bases between the two ends. Germline V lookup: CDR1 SGHDN, CDR2 FVKESK. The CDR3 loop spans 16 amino acids. In DNA form, the CDR3 reads TGTGCCAGCAGCCAATACCGGGACCCACCTTACAATGAGCAGTTCTTC. This codes for CASSQYRDPPYNEQFF.

The V call is TRBV18, the J call TRBJ1-1; D not certain. CDR1 KGHSH and CDR2 LQKENI come from the germline V gene. The V and J ends lost 3 bases and 1 base respectively, with 6 bases between them. The CDR3 runs to 13 residues. The DNA of the CDR3 is TGTGCCAGCTCACCGGACGGGAACACTGAAGCTTTCTTT. This gives the protein CASSPDGNTEAFF. The full variable domain, in which reference TRBV18 and TRBJ1-1 provide the parts outside the CDR3, is NAGVMQNPRHLVRRRGQEARLRCSPMKGHSHVYWYRQLPEEGLKFMVYLQKENIIDESGMPKERFSAEFPKEGPSILRIQQVVRGDSAAYFCASSPDGNTEAFFGQGTRLTVV.

This chain connects TRBV19 to TRBJ1-6, with D unresolved. Trimming shortened V by 3 bases and J by 0 bases, and 9 bases separated the two germline ends. Germline CDR1 LNHDA, CDR2 SQIVND (reference sequence). The CDR3 loop spans 16 amino acids. CDR3 bases: TGTGCCAGTAGTATTGTTCAGAGCTCCTATAATTCACCCCTCCACTTT. Residues: CASSIVQSSYNSPLHF.

V is TRBV28 and J is TRBJ1-1; D ambiguous. Trimming pared 4 bases from V and 1 base from J, leaving 7 bases between. The CDR3 runs 13 residues. Germline lookup yields CDR1 MDHEN and CDR2 SYDVKM. The CDR3, as DNA: TGTGCCAGCAGTTACCCTGGGAACACTGAAGCTTTCTTT. Residues: CASSYPGNTEAFF.

The rearrangement uses TRBV30 and TRBJ1-4, with D possibly matching TRBD1 (5 bases). CDR1 is GTSNPN and CDR2 is SVGIG in the germline V gene (reference sequence). V was pared by 3 bases and J by 5 bases, with 16 bases between. The CDR3 runs to 15 residues. The CDR3 DNA follows: TGTGCCTGGAGAGACCCCAGGGCCCAGAATGAAAAACTGTTTTTT. The encoded protein is CAWRDPRAQNEKLFF.

The chain couples TRBV10-1 to TRBJ2-3, with 7 bases that match TRBD1. CDR3 size: 14 residues. The V gene end was trimmed by 4 bases and the J gene end by 4 bases; junction bases not matched to a gene: 5. CDR1 is WNHNN, CDR2 SYGVQD, per germline (reference sequence). The chain's CDR3 is CASSGQGGADTQYF. The CDR3, as DNA: TGCGCCAGCAGTGGACAGGGTGGCGCAGATACGCAGTATTTT.

The rearrangement links TRBV24-1 to TRBJ1-2, with D uncertain. The CDR3 loop spans 16 amino acids. Germline lookup yields CDR1 KGHDR and CDR2 SFDVKD. Trimming stripped 1 base from V and 4 bases from J, with 15 bases between. This CDR3 reads CATSDLGRSCPYGYTF. Written as DNA, the CDR3 is TGTGCCACCAGTGATTTAGGCCGGTCGTGCCCCTATGGCTACACCTTC.

Only one count was recorded for this clone. This sequence joins TRBV24-1 and TRBJ2-2; TRBD2 is a possible D gene (6 bases). This CDR3 has 16 amino acids. Germline CDR1 reads KGHDR; CDR2 reads SFDVKD. V was trimmed by 3 bases and J by 0 bases, leaving 10 bases between them. The CDR3 DNA is TGTGCCACCAGTGATGTGGGGGGAGCGAACACCGGGGAGCTGTTTTTT. It yields the protein CATSDVGGANTGELFF.

The chain recombines TRBV7-9 with TRBJ1-2; D possibly corresponds to TRBD1 (6 bases). The V gene's germline CDR1 is SEHNR and CDR2 FQNEAQ (reference sequence). Trimming took off 0 bases at V and 2 bases at J, with 10 bases between the two ends. This CDR3 has 15 amino acids. The CDR3 DNA reads TGTGCCAGCAGCTTAGCGGGGGCAGACAACTATGGCTACACCTTC. It encodes CASSLAGADNYGYTF.

The V and J genes are TRBV6-1 and TRBJ1-6; 9 bases align to TRBD1. This CDR3 comprises 14 residues. Per the germline V gene, CDR1 is MNHNS and CDR2 is SASEGT. V shed 3 bases, J shed 14 bases, and the junction held 8 bases outside the gene matches. The CDR3 coding sequence is TGTGCCAGCAGTGAGATAGGACAGGGGTGGACCCTCCACTTT. It encodes CASSEIGQGWTLHF.

The genes are TRBV27 and TRBJ1-6; no firm D call. The germline V gene has CDR1 MNHEY and CDR2 SMNVEV (reference sequence). CDR3 length: 14 amino acids. Trimming cost V 3 bases and J 7 bases, with 10 bases left between them. This CDR3 reads CASSLPGSNSPLHF. CDR3 bases: TGTGCCAGCAGTTTGCCAGGTTCAAATTCACCCCTCCACTTT.

The chain carries TRBV19 and TRBJ2-3; D is possibly TRBD1 or TRBD2 (5 bases each). CDR3 length: 15 amino acids. Germline loops: CDR1 LNHDA, CDR2 SQIVND (reference sequence). V dropped 6 bases and J dropped 4 bases, with 17 bases sitting between them. The DNA for the CDR3 is TGTGCCAGTAGAGGCCGTTTGGGACGGGCAGATACGCAGTATTTT. Its protein product is CASRGRLGRADTQYF.

This sequence joins TRBV6-2 or TRBV6-3 and TRBJ2-7; 7 bases align to TRBD2. CDR3 length: 14 residues. CDR1 MNHEY and CDR2 SVGEGT come from the germline V gene. V trimming: 4 bases; J trimming: 4 bases; junction bases outside the gene matches: 7. CDR3 loop: CASSSERGYYEQYF. In DNA form, the CDR3 reads TGTGCCAGCAGTTCCGAGCGGGGCTATTACGAGCAGTACTTC.

This clone has a single count. The chain employs TRBV4-1 and TRBJ1-2, with D perhaps TRBD1 (5 bases). The CDR3 loop spans 16 amino acids. With 1 base removed from V and 5 bases from J, the gap between germline ends came to 17 bases. Germline assignment: CDR1 MGHRA and CDR2 YSYEKL. The CDR3 spells CASSQAPNVGGYGYTF. CDR3 coding DNA: TGCGCCAGCAGCCAAGCCCCGAACGTCGGGGGGTATGGCTACACCTTC.

The chain recombines TRBV5-5 with TRBJ2-6, with 8 bases identical to TRBD1. Germline V CDR1 and CDR2: SGHKS, YYEKEE (reference sequence). V lost 1 base, J lost 0 bases, and 3 bases stayed unmatched. The CDR3 contains 17 residues. CDR3 sequence: CASSLTGGSSGANVLTF. CDR3 DNA: TGTGCCAGCAGCTTGACAGGGGGGTCCTCTGGGGCCAACGTCCTGACTTTC.

The chain has TRBV28 and TRBJ1-6; D is perhaps TRBD1 (5 bases). With 6 bases removed from V and 7 bases from J, the gap between germline ends came to 13 bases. CDR3 length: 14 residues. Germline V gene data show CDR1 as MDHEN and CDR2 as SYDVKM. The CDR3 DNA reads as TGTGCCAGCAGCCCTCATTCAGGGAATTCACCCCTCCACTTT. The encoded protein is CASSPHSGNSPLHF.

This sequence joins TRBV19 and TRBJ2-4; no clear D gene. The V and J ends lost 4 bases and 2 bases respectively, with 12 bases between them. This CDR3 has 15 residues. Germline V gene data show CDR1 as LNHDA and CDR2 as SQIVND (reference sequence). The DNA for the CDR3 is TGTGCCAGTAGTACAGGATTCTATCCCAAAAACATTCAGTACTTC. It translates to CASSTGFYPKNIQYF.

The chain couples TRBV10-3 to TRBJ1-2; D gene uncertain. Per germline, CDR1 ENHRY and CDR2 SYGVKD. Trimming shortened V by 4 bases and J by 6 bases, and 9 bases separated the two germline ends. This CDR3 is built from 12 residues. DNA for the CDR3: TGTGCCATCAGTGTAGGGAGGGATGGCTACACCTTC. Its protein product is CAISVGRDGYTF.

Worth noting for this clone: The same CDR3 also results from other DNA sequences found in this sample. The CDR3 nucleotides read TGCGCCAGCAGCCTGGACCCGAACACTGAAGCTTTCTTT. Translating it yields CASSLDPNTEAFF. The V gene is TRBV5-1, the J gene TRBJ1-1; D gene uncertain. Germline values: CDR1 SGHRS, CDR2 YFSETQ. V was cut by 4 bases and J by 1 base, with 8 bases left in between. CDR3 length: 13 residues.

This clone was detected only once. The genes are TRBV11-1 and TRBJ2-5; TRBD1 matches 8 bases. Germline lookup yields CDR1 SGHAT and CDR2 FQDESV (reference sequence). The trim removed 5 bases at V and 2 bases at J, leaving 10 bases unmatched. CDR3 length: 16 residues. The DNA for the CDR3 is TGTGCCAGCAGCGTCGGACAGGGAAGGGATCAAGAGACCCAGTACTTC. This encodes CASSVGQGRDQETQYF.

DNA for the CDR3: TGTGCCAGCAGCTCTTTTAGGGGGCAGGGGAATGGCTACACCTTC. Translation: CASSSFRGQGNGYTF. The chain joins TRBV7-9 to TRBJ1-2; 7 bases match TRBD1. The CDR3 length is 15 residues. The germline V gene encodes CDR1 SEHNR and CDR2 FQNEAQ (reference sequence). J gave up 6 bases and V 4 bases, and 11 bases lay outside the gene matches.

V usage is TRBV5-6 and J usage is TRBJ1-2, with D perhaps TRBD1 (6 bases). This CDR3 comprises 14 residues. Per germline, CDR1 SGHDT and CDR2 YYEEEE. Trimming removed 1 base at V and 2 bases at J, with 9 bases between. The CDR3 DNA is TGTGCCAGCAGCTTGCTGGGGGCGAACTATGGCTACACCTTC. This sequence encodes CASSLLGANYGYTF. The complete variable domain, with remaining parts taken from reference TRBV5-6 and TRBJ1-2, reads DAGVTQSPTHLIKTRGQQVTLRCSPKSGHDTVSWYQQALGQGPQFIFQYYEEEERQRGNFPDRFSGHQFPNYSSELNVNALLLGDSALYLCASSLLGANYGYTFGSGTRLTVV.

CDR3 DNA sequence: TGTGCCATCAGTGAGTCGCAGGGAGATACGCAGTATTTT. This codes for CAISESQGDTQYF. V and J are TRBV10-3 and TRBJ2-3; weak D call: TRBD1 (5 bases). The V gene lost 0 bases and the J gene lost 5 bases, with 6 bases spanning the gap. The V gene's germline CDR1 is ENHRY and CDR2 SYGVKD. CDR3 length: 13 residues.

The chain recombines TRBV7-2 with TRBJ2-7, with 7 positions matching TRBD2. The CDR3 runs to 16 residues. With 1 base clipped from V and 2 bases from J, the junction kept 8 bases outside the gene matches. CDR1 SGHTA and CDR2 FQGNSA come from the germline V gene. The CDR3 coding sequence is TGTGCCAGCAGCTTAGGAGCGGGGTACACAACCTACGAGCAGTACTTC. Its protein is CASSLGAGYTTYEQYF. The full variable domain, rest sourced from reference TRBV7-2 and TRBJ2-7, is GAGVSQSPSNKVTEKGKDVELRCDPISGHTALYWYRQSLGQGLEFLIYFQGNSAPDKSGLPSDRFSAERTGGSVSTLTIQRTQQEDSAVYLCASSLGAGYTTYEQYFGPGTRLTVT.

The rearrangement links TRBV5-1 to TRBJ2-7, with 11 bases identical to TRBD2. The germline gives CDR1 SGHRS, CDR2 YFSETQ. The CDR3 spans 16 residues. Germline trimming cut 2 bases from V and 2 bases from J; bases unmatched to any gene: 6. CDR3 DNA sequence: TGCGCCAGCAGCTTTGATCCTAGCGGGGGGACCTACGAGCAGTACTTC. It specifies CASSFDPSGGTYEQYF.

The V call is TRBV7-2, the J call TRBJ2-1; TRBD2 might be the D (5 bases). Germline V gene sequence: CDR1 SGHTA, CDR2 FQGNSA. The CDR3 length is 14 residues. Trimming shortened V by 1 base and J by 9 bases, and 13 bases separated the two germline ends. In DNA, the CDR3 is TGTGCCAGCAGCTTAGGGGTCCTAGCCGGTGAGCAGTTCTTC. Amino acids: CASSLGVLAGEQFF.